The rows below give T cell receptor beta chains drawn from one sample of a study of type 1 regulatory T cells. TCRdb reprocessed the reads with MiXCR, giving one entry per CDR3 protein. The table includes approximately 90,000 distinct CDR3 sequences, 25% to 40% detected once. The specimen was CD4+ T cells, either the whole sample or a sorted fraction (not recorded which). Receptor source: a human donor in good health. Both conserved end residues are part of each CDR3. Fields, in order: V gene, J gene, clone size, CDR3 protein. Clone size, where shown, is once, few, many, or a class for clones that have expanded.

TRBV10-3	TRBJ1-1	-	CAISESFGGNTEAFF
TRBV9	TRBJ2-1	-	CASSVNIPSSYNEQFF
TRBV20-1	TRBJ2-4	many	CSARGGTVTAKNIQYF
TRBV20-1	TRBJ2-7	-	CSASRPGTVGPYEQYF
TRBV19	TRBJ2-5	-	CASSVPRGSASGIETQYF
TRBV5-1	TRBJ2-3	many	CASSLSGSTDTQYF
TRBV6-1	TRBJ2-2	-	CASSSVSTGELFF
TRBV5-1	TRBJ2-3	medium-sized	CASSLEGASSKYF
TRBV18	TRBJ2-3	-	CASSPSYGGADTKYF
TRBV11-2	TRBJ1-5	-	CASSHGAGSFQPQHF
TRBV7-8	TRBJ2-7	few	CASSFSGYEQYF
TRBV5-4	TRBJ2-3	-	CASSLTGPDTQYF
TRBV3-1	TRBJ2-7	-	CASSRTSLSYEQYF
TRBV2	TRBJ2-2	once	CASSRDTTRGELFF
TRBV7-9	TRBJ1-1	few	CASSLINTEAFF
TRBV2	TRBJ2-7	-	CASLLSTEQYF
TRBV19	TRBJ1-5	many	CASSTAGGAREPQHF
TRBV5-5	TRBJ2-2	-	CASSLAGPTGELFF
TRBV5-6	TRBJ2-3	once	CASSLDRVRTDTQYF
TRBV13	TRBJ1-1	many	CASPRRLNTEAFF
TRBV20-1	TRBJ1-2	few	CRATEDPGTDGYTF
TRBV5-6	TRBJ2-7	-	CASSLTGQGSSYEQYF
TRBV12-3/TRBV12-4	TRBJ2-1	few	CASSPSGGPRGQFF
TRBV15	TRBJ2-2	few	CATSRGQNTGELFF
TRBV4-1	TRBJ1-4	-	CASSQTLGPPSEKLFF
TRBV5-1	TRBJ2-7	-	CASSGGQPLRAYEQYF
TRBV11-2	TRBJ2-7	-	CASTRGKLAGSSREQYF
TRBV19	TRBJ2-1	-	CATRQSSYNEQFF
TRBV20-1	TRBJ2-7	-	CSASQVGPPFWEQYF
TRBV7-9	TRBJ2-3	-	CASRQSLGTDTQYF
TRBV6-6	TRBJ2-7	few	CASRSSGNYEQYF
TRBV5-1	TRBJ2-1	few	CASSLDVAGYNEQFF
TRBV3-1	TRBJ2-1	-	CASSKRQGYNEQFF
TRBV12-3/TRBV12-4	TRBJ2-3	few	CASRNQGPATQYF
TRBV5-1	TRBJ2-3	few	CASSLEMRLDTQYF
TRBV4-1	TRBJ1-1	few	CASSQRMNTEAFF
TRBV27	TRBJ2-7	-	CASSLSGLADNYEQYF
TRBV6-2/TRBV6-3	TRBJ2-6	-	CASSNRSGANVLTF
TRBV14	TRBJ1-1	once	CASSSHWRELAFF
TRBV18	TRBJ2-2	few	CASSPLPGGITGELFF
TRBV29-1	TRBJ2-1	-	CSVEDRAGGPREQFF
TRBV18	TRBJ2-1	few	CASSEGFEQFF
TRBV15	TRBJ2-5	few	CATSTGSVAQETQYF
TRBV6-6	TRBJ2-2	few	CASRQTGKPSTGELFF
TRBV2	TRBJ2-3	-	CASVVGNTDTQYF
TRBV5-1	TRBJ2-7	-	CASSQELSGISYEQYF
TRBV18	TRBJ2-7	-	CASSPGQGAGYEQYF
TRBV3-1	TRBJ1-6	-	CASSQVRGSTSPLHF
TRBV27	TRBJ1-6	few	CASSPRGPGTGGWLPLHF
TRBV12-3/TRBV12-4	TRBJ1-1	few	CASSLSGAKAFF
TRBV27	TRBJ1-1	-	CASSLQANTEAFF
TRBV4-1	TRBJ2-1	-	CASSQEGRGDNEQFF
TRBV9	TRBJ2-7	-	CASSVAAYSYEQYF
TRBV25-1	TRBJ2-1	-	CASSEFGAGDLHEQFF
TRBV20-1	TRBJ2-7	few	CSARYGSSNEQYF